These 8 T cell receptor beta chains came from one sample sequenced in a study of T cell responses to AZD1222 COVID-19 vaccine. The table came from immunoSEQ multiplex PCR; TCRdb's copy has only in-frame clones and leaves some out. The sample lists roughly 150,000 clones, about 93% occurring once. The sample was peripheral blood, taken on day 0 of AZD1222 vaccination. The receptors here all came from an adult in good health.

The genes are TRBV2 and TRBJ1-1; no firm D call. There are 14 residues in the CDR3. The V gene lost 3 bases and the J gene lost 2 bases, with 10 bases spanning the gap. CDR1 and CDR2 (germline): SNHLY, FYNNEI. CDR3 DNA: TGTGCCAGCAGTGAGAACGCGGACAACACTGAAGCTTTCTTT. Its translation: CASSENADNTEAFF.

The V gene is TRBV3-1 (or the pseudogene TRBV3-2), the J gene TRBJ1-5; TRBD1 agrees at 7 bases. This CDR3 is built from 12 residues. Germline V gives CDR1 LGHDT, CDR2 YNNKEL (reference sequence). V was clipped by 6 bases and J by 9 bases; unmatched bases: 5. The CDR3 DNA sequence: TGTGCCAGCAGACAAAACAGGGGGCCCCAGCATTTT. It encodes CASRQNRGPQHF.

The chain combines TRBV5-1 with TRBJ1-5, with 11 nucleotides matching TRBD1. This CDR3 region has 16 residues. The germline gives CDR1 SGHRS, CDR2 YFSETQ. V was pared by 4 bases and J by 4 bases, with 7 bases of the junction left unmatched. CDR3 in DNA: TGCGCCAGCAGCCCTGGGACAGGGGGTCCTAATCAGCCCCAGCATTTT. It translates to CASSPGTGGPNQPQHF.

This clone was found once. V and J are TRBV5-1 and TRBJ2-1; 7 bases line up with TRBD2. The CDR3 contains 15 residues. Germline V gene lookup returns CDR1 SGHRS and CDR2 YFSETQ. With V trimmed by 0 bases and J by 7 bases, 7 bases remained unmatched. The CDR3 loop is CASSLESGIRNEQFF. For the CDR3, the DNA is TGCGCCAGCAGCTTGGAAAGCGGGATCCGAAATGAGCAGTTCTTC.

The chain employs TRBV5-1 and TRBJ2-2; D is unresolved. The CDR3 runs 14 residues. Germline assignment: CDR1 SGHRS and CDR2 YFSETQ. The V end was cut by 0 bases, the J end by 3 bases, with 6 bases between. CDR3 sequence (DNA): TGCGCCAGCAGCTTGGGAAGCGACACCGGGGAGCTGTTTTTT. This gives the protein CASSLGSDTGELFF.

The gene calls are TRBV18 and TRBJ1-2; 7 positions agree with TRBD1. Germline V CDR1 and CDR2: KGHSH, LQKENI. The CDR3 is 15 residues long. V lost 3 bases and J lost 3; bases outside the gene matches: 7. This CDR3 is CASSPSSTGDYGYTF. CDR3 nucleotides: TGTGCCAGCTCACCTTCATCCACAGGGGACTATGGCTACACCTTC.

This rearrangement joins TRBV3-1 (or the pseudogene TRBV3-2) to TRBJ1-4, with TRBD1 as a possible D gene (5 bases). Germline lookup yields CDR1 LGHDT and CDR2 YNNKEL (reference sequence). Trimming took 1 base from V and 8 from J, leaving 17 bases between them. This CDR3 is built from 16 residues. In DNA form, the CDR3 reads TGTGCCAGCAGCCAAGGGGTTGGCAGGGAGGTAGAAAAACTGTTTTTT. Translating gives CASSQGVGREVEKLFF.

The chain has TRBV5-1 and TRBJ2-5, with 10 bases fitting TRBD2. Germline-derived CDR1 and CDR2 are SGHRS and YFSETQ. This CDR3 is 15 amino acids long. V shed 3 bases and J 2 bases; nucleotides not matched to a gene: 4. CDR3 DNA sequence: TGCGCCAGCAGCTCCTTACTAGCGGGGCAAGAGACCCAGTACTTC. This encodes CASSSLLAGQETQYF.